The clone carrying this TCR beta chain was detected ten times or more. Its antigen is unidentified. The source of the sample is a study of blood T cells in healthy people across ages. Study results and caveats: Roughly linear age-related decline in beta diversity appeared, significant by age 40.

A J-beta primer mix and a sample-barcoded 5' primer were used in a second PCR of about 7 to 12 cycles. Each cDNA was tagged by a template-switch adaptor containing 12 random nucleotides. One entry per CDR3 protein results from TCRdb running MiXCR on the 5' RACE reads. The profile shows around 1,700,000 distinct CDR3 sequences, over 25% of them singletons. Each individual donor underwent a draw of 8 to 10 milliliters of peripheral blood. Germline loops: CDR1 SGDLS, CDR2 YYNGEE. CDR3 length equals 14 residues. V lost 6 bases and J lost 0, with 7 bases in between. This chain connects TRBV9 to TRBJ2-6, with unresolved D. Material: blood. The source is a woman aged 25-40 years in good health. CDR3 amino acids: CASTDYSGANVLTF. DNA for the CDR3: TGTGCCAGCACCGATTACTCTGGGGCCAACGTCCTGACTTTC.